This TCR beta chain was retrieved from a study of blood T cell repertoires in COVID-19 (TCRdb year 2020). Background on the whole study: The collaborator samples originated in the United States, Italy and Spain and spanned the acute and convalescent phases of COVID-19. The material from the prospective study consisted of cDNA or gDNA derived from T cells, B-cell-depleted T cells, or PBMCs. Deeply sampled blood TCRbeta repertoires from subjects exposed to, actively infected with, or recovered from COVID-19 were included in the dataset. The repertoires were released in a freely available public database meant as a resource for research on the immune response to SARS-CoV-2. Samples were obtained from the ongoing ImmuneRACE study (first 160 participants) and from 1,200 or so subjects provided by 6 global collaborators. Sample metadata almost always included a de-identified subject ID, COVID-19 status, age in years and sex. Where HLA class I and class II types were available, the types were taken from metadata supplied by the sample provider, not from assay-based typing.

Results and caveats for the whole study, not just this receptor: The quantity of clinical and demographic metadata differed by source and by participant and was supplied without curation.

With respect to this clone: The specificity of this receptor is unknown. There are no base qualities to consult, and no much larger clone falls within one base.

TCRbeta CDR3 regions were amplified from genomic DNA by means of the immunoSEQ Assay, a bias-controlled multiplex PCR. Turning to the authors' computational methods: The number of nucleated cells in each sample was estimated by amplification of reference gene primers within the assay. Sequence reads were collapsed and filtered to measure the absolute abundance of every unique TCRbeta CDR3 rearrangement. Productive Simpson clonality was computed per sample as the square root of Simpson's diversity index over productive rearrangements. In its TCRdb copy, this immuneACCESS table keeps in-frame sequences only and misses some clones. Where compared with another copy, unresolved V genes explain less than half of these, and the others have no known cause. V, J and clone size are taken as reported in that table, and D and trimming were inferred from the DNA itself. This sample gives about 150,000 clones in total; around 83% of them show up just once. The top ten hold around 8% of the sample.

There are 16 amino acids in the CDR3, from cysteine to phenylalanine inclusive. The sequence is cut down to CDR3 DNA, 48 bases in frame from base 1. A distance of 19 bases separates the germline ends of V and J, which lose 3 bases and 4 bases respectively. From the germline V gene, CDR1 is SGHTS and CDR2 is YDEGEE. At one collaborating source in Seattle, patients were enrolled during active infection and were followed longitudinally through the course of disease. The collaborating institutions used their own protocols to collect whole blood in K2EDTA tubes. For TCRbeta analysis, collaborator samples were shipped as frozen whole blood, as isolated PBMCs, or as DNA extracted from either sample type.

The receptor was isolated from a woman in her fifties or sixties with COVID-19, enrolled during active disease. The sequencing input was peripheral blood. Here the chain combines TRBV5-8 and TRBJ1-1; the D gene remains uncertain. The CDR3 protein sequence reads: CASSSPPNPGITEAFF. The sequence in DNA is TGTGCCAGCAGCTCTCCCCCCAACCCGGGGATCACTGAAGCTTTCTTT.